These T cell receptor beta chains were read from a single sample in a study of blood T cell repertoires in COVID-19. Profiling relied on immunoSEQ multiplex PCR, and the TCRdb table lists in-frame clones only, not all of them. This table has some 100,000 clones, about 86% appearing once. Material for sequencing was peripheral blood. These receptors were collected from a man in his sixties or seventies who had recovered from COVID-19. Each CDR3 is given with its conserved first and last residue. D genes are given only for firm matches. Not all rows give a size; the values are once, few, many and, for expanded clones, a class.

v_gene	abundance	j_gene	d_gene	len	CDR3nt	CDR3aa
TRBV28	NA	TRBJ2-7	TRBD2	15	TGTGCCAGCAGGACCTTGGGCGGGAGGACCTACGAGCAGTACTTC	CASRTLGGRTYEQYF
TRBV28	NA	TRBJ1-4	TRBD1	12	TGTGCCAGCTGGACAGGGGGTGAAAAACTGTTTTTT	CASWTGGEKLFF
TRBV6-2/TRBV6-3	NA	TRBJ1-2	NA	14	TGTGCCAGCAGTATACTCGGGACTGGGTATGGCTACACCTTC	CASSILGTGYGYTF
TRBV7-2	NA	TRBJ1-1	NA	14	TGTGCCAGCAGATTTAGCCCGGGGGACACTGAAGCTTTCTTT	CASRFSPGDTEAFF
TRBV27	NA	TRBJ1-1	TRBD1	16	TGTGCCAGCAGTTTCGTCAGGGGGATAGTGAACACTGAAGCTTTCTTT	CASSFVRGIVNTEAFF
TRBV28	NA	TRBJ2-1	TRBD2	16	TGTGCCAGCACCTACGGAGGCCAGCGGGGTCACAATGAGCAGTTCTTC	CASTYGGQRGHNEQFF
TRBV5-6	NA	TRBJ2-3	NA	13	TGTGCCAGCAGCCGCGGTCGTGAAGATACGCAGTATTTT	CASSRGREDTQYF
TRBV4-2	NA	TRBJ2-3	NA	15	TGTGCCAGCAGCCAAGCCAGCCTAGCGACAGATACGCAGTATTTT	CASSQASLATDTQYF
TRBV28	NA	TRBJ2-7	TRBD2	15	TGTGCCAGCAGTTTGGGGGCTAGCGGGTCCTACGAGCAGTACTTC	CASSLGASGSYEQYF
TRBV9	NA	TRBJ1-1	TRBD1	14	TGTGCCAGCAGCTCCGGGACAGGGAACACTGAAGCTTTCTTT	CASSSGTGNTEAFF
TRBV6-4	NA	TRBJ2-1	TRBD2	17	TGTGCCAGCAGTGATACGGGGACTAGCGGGGGGGCTGATGAGCAGTTCTTC	CASSDTGTSGGADEQFF
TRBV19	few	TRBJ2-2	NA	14	TGTGCCAGTAGTTCAGGACTAAACACCGGGGAGCTGTTTTTT	CASSSGLNTGELFF
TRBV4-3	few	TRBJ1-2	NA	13	TGCGCCAGCAGCCAAGATATACAGTATGGCTACACCTTC	CASSQDIQYGYTF
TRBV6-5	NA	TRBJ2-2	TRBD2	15	TGTGCCAGCAGTTACGCGGGAGCGGGGGCCGGGGAGCTGTTTTTT	CASSYAGAGAGELFF
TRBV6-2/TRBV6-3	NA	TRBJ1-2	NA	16	TGTGCCAGCAGCCGCCGGGGGGCAGGGCCTAACTATGGCTACACCTTC	CASSRRGAGPNYGYTF
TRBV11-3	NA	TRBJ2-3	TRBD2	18	TGTGCCAGCAGCTTCTCCGGGGGACTAGCGGGAGGTCCAGATACGCAGTATTTT	CASSFSGGLAGGPDTQYF
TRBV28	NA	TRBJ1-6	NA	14	TGTGCCATAACAGGGAGCATTCTAAATTCACCCCTCCACTTT	CAITGSILNSPLHF
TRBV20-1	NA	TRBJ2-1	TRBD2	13	TGCAGTGCTAGTGGGCGGGAGTCCGATGAGCAGTTCTTC	CSASGRESDEQFF
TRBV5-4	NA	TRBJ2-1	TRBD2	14	TGTGCCAGCAGCCGCGGGAGGGCTTACAATGAGCAGTTCTTC	CASSRGRAYNEQFF
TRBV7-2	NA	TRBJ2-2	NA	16	TGTGCCAGCAGCTTAGCTATCGCGGGGGCCACCGGGGAGCTGTTTTTT	CASSLAIAGATGELFF
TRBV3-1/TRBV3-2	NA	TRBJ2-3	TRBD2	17	TGTGCCAGCAGCCAAGGGTGGCGGGGGGAAGGCACAGATACGCAGTATTTT	CASSQGWRGEGTDTQYF
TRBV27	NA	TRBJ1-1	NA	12	TGTGCCAGCGGCCTTTTTGAGGCTGAAGCTTTCTTT	CASGLFEAEAFF
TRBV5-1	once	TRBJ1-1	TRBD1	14	TGCGCCAGCAGCTCCAACAGGGGGCACACTGAAGCTTTCTTT	CASSSNRGHTEAFF
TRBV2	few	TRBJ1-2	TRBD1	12	TGTGCCAGCAGCGAGACAGGGAGTGGCTACACCTTC	CASSETGSGYTF
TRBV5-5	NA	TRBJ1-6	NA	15	TGTGCCAGCAGCTTGCGTCCTAGACTTAATTCACCCCTCCACTTT	CASSLRPRLNSPLHF
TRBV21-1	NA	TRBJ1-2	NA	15	TGTGCCAGCAGCAAAGCGCTTTGGGGAGCTGATGGCTACACCTTC	CASSKALWGADGYTF
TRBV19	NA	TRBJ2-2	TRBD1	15	TGTGCCAGTAGTAGGGGACAGGCGGTAACCGGGGAGCTGTTTTTT	CASSRGQAVTGELFF
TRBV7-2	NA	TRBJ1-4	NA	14	TGTGCCAGCAGCTTGGGCGACCATAATGAAAAACTGTTTTTT	CASSLGDHNEKLFF
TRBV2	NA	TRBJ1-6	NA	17	TGTGCCAGCAGTGAAGGCAGAGCAGGGGCCTTAGGGTCACCCCTCCACTTT	CASSEGRAGALGSPLHF
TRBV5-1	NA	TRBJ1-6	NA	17	TGCGCCAGCAGCGCGGGGCACGGGATTCAGAATAATTCACCCCTCCACTTT	CASSAGHGIQNNSPLHF
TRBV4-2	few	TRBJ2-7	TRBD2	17	TGTGCCAGCAGCCAAGGACTTTTGCTAGCGGGAGGGTACGAGCAGTACTTC	CASSQGLLLAGGYEQYF
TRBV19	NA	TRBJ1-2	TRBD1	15	TGTGCCAGTAGTATACCGGACAGGGTTTTTCAGGGCTACACCTTC	CASSIPDRVFQGYTF
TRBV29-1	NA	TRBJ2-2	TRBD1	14	TGCAGCGTTGTGTCAGGGGGCTTAACCGGGGAGCTGTTTTTT	CSVVSGGLTGELFF
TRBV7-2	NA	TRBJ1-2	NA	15	TGTGCCAGCAGCTCAGGGGTCGTAGGAGTTTATGGCTACACCTTC	CASSSGVVGVYGYTF
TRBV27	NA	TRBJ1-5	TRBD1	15	TGTGCCAGCAGTTTTGGACAGGATAGCAATCAGCCCCAGCATTTT	CASSFGQDSNQPQHF
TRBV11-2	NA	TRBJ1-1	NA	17	TGTGCCAGCAGCTCAACTCACTTAGACAAGCTGTACACTGAAGCTTTCTTT	CASSSTHLDKLYTEAFF
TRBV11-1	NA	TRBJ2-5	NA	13	TGTGCCAGCAGCTTATTTATAGCGGAGACCCAGTACTTC	CASSLFIAETQYF
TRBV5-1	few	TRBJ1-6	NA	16	TGCGCCAGCAGCTTATCCGGGGGGCGGATGGATTCACCCCTCCACTTT	CASSLSGGRMDSPLHF
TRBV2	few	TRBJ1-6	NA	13	TGTGCCAGCAACCGGGAGGAGAATTCACCCCTCCACTTT	CASNREENSPLHF
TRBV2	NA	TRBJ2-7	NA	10	TGTGGGAGTGGTGACTACGAGCAGTACTTC	CGSGDYEQYF
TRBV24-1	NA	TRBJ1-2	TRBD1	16	TGTGCCACCAGTGGAAGGGGACAGGGCGGCGCGGGCGGCTACACCTTC	CATSGRGQGGAGGYTF
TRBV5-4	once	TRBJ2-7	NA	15	TGTGCCAGCAGCTCCCCGAAGGACTTCTCCTACGAGCAGTACTTC	CASSSPKDFSYEQYF
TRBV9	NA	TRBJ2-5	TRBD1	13	TGTGCCAGCAGCTCGACAGGGATCGGGACCCAGTACTTC	CASSSTGIGTQYF
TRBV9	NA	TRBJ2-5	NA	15	TGTGCCAGCAGCGTTAGACCCTGGGGCCCAGAGACCCAGTACTTC	CASSVRPWGPETQYF
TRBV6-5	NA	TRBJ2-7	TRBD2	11	TGTGCCAGCAGTTTAGCGGGAGAGCAGTACTTC	CASSLAGEQYF
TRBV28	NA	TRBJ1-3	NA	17	TGTGCCAGCAGCCTGGTGGGCCCGCGCACCTCTGGAAACACCATATATTTT	CASSLVGPRTSGNTIYF
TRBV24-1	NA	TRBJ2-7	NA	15	TGTGCCACCAGCTCCGGGGCAGGGGCTACCTACGAGCAGTACTTC	CATSSGAGATYEQYF
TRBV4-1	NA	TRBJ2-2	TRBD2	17	TGCGCCAGCAGCCCTTGGACTAGCGGGAGGGTAACCGGGGAGCTGTTTTTT	CASSPWTSGRVTGELFF
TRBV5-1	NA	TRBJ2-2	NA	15	TGCGCCAGCAGCTGGGGGGGCTCCCTCACCGGGGAGCTGTTTTTT	CASSWGGSLTGELFF
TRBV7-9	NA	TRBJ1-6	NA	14	TGTGCCAGCAGACCCTCGGACACGGCCTCACCCCTCCACTTT	CASRPSDTASPLHF
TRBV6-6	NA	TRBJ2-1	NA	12	TGTGCCAGCGGGCAGCCCCCCAATGAGCAGTTCTTC	CASGQPPNEQFF
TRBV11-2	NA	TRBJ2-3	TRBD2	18	TGTGCCAGCAGCTTAACGACTGTACTAGCGGGGGGCACAGATACGCAGTATTTT	CASSLTTVLAGGTDTQYF
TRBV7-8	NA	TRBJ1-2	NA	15	TGTGCCAGCAGCTTAGCTCAGGGGTTAGAGCGTGGCTACACCTTC	CASSLAQGLERGYTF
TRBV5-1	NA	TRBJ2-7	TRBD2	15	TGCGCCAGCAGCAGGGGGACTAGCGGGTGGTACGAGCAGTACTTC	CASSRGTSGWYEQYF